The 9 T cell receptor beta chains below were found in one sample sequenced in a study of blood T cell repertoires in COVID-19. Sequencing used immunoSEQ multiplex PCR; TCRdb keeps in-frame clones, though not all of them. The sample has roughly 80,000 clones, 88% seen once. Material: peripheral blood. These receptors all stem from a human donor in a cohort sampled during active COVID-19.

The chain combines TRBV29-1 with TRBJ2-5; 8 bases agree with TRBD1. Losses at the gene ends were 5 bases for V and 2 bases for J; bases not matched to a gene: 7. The CDR3 covers 14 residues. The germline CDR1 and CDR2 sequences are SQVTM and ANQGSEA. The CDR3 is CSVMTGAPQETQYF. The CDR3 DNA follows: TGCAGCGTTATGACAGGGGCCCCTCAAGAGACCCAGTACTTC.

The CDR3 DNA is TGTGCCAGCAGCTCGGGACAGGGCCCCTACAATGAGCAGTTCTTC. Protein: CASSSGQGPYNEQFF. The chain is built from TRBV7-3 and TRBJ2-1, with 9 bases identical to TRBD1. The CDR3 runs 15 residues. Trimming cost V 4 bases and J 2 bases; bases outside gene matches: 3. Germline CDR1 reads SGHTA; CDR2 reads FQGTGA. Full variable domain (outside the CDR3, taken from reference TRBV7-3 and TRBJ2-1): GAGVSQTPSNKVTEKGKYVELRCDPISGHTALYWYRQSLGQGPEFLIYFQGTGAADDSGLPNDRFFAVRPEGSVSTLKIQRTERGDSAVYLCASSSGQGPYNEQFFGPGTRLTVL.

V and J are TRBV28 and TRBJ1-6, with 8 bases matching TRBD1. The trim removed 7 bases at V and 7 bases at J, leaving 9 bases unmatched. The CDR3 length is 15 residues. Germline loops: CDR1 MDHEN, CDR2 SYDVKM. The CDR3 here is CASTPTGGGNSPLHF. The DNA for the CDR3 is TGTGCCAGCACCCCTACAGGGGGAGGGAATTCACCCCTCCACTTT.

This clone was detected once. This sequence joins TRBV5-1 and TRBJ2-5, with D maybe TRBD1 (6 bases). The CDR3 contains 14 residues. V was trimmed by 0 bases and J by 2 bases, leaving 8 bases between them. Germline CDR1 and CDR2: SGHRS and YFSETQ. This CDR3 is CASSLGTAQETQYF. The DNA of the CDR3 is TGCGCCAGCAGCTTGGGGACAGCACAAGAGACCCAGTACTTC.

V gene TRBV6-1 combines with J gene TRBJ2-3, with TRBD2 matching 8 bases. The CDR3 has 17 residues. J gave up 2 bases and V 3 bases, and 10 bases lay outside the gene matches. Germline CDR1 is MNHNS and CDR2 is SASEGT. DNA for the CDR3: TGTGCCAGCAGTGAGGAAGCGGGAGTTTCCCCCACAGATACGCAGTATTTT. Protein product: CASSEEAGVSPTDTQYF.

The chain links TRBV5-1 to TRBJ1-1, with a possible D match to TRBD1 (5 bases). Germline V gives CDR1 SGHRS, CDR2 YFSETQ. CDR3 length: 16 amino acids. The ends were cut back, 0 bases at V and 0 bases at J, with 12 bases in the middle. For the CDR3, the DNA is TGCGCCAGCAGCTTGGAAGGGCAGGGATTGAACACTGAAGCTTTCTTT. It codes for CASSLEGQGLNTEAFF.

The CDR3, as DNA: TGTGCCAGCAGCTCCATGGCAGGGGGCTTTGAGCAGTACTTC. It specifies CASSSMAGGFEQYF. This chain links TRBV7-8 with TRBJ2-7, with 8 positions matching TRBD1. The CDR3 has 14 residues. J lost 7 bases, V lost 4 bases, and 9 bases had no gene match. In germline, CDR1 is SGHVS, CDR2 FQNEAQ.

This clone was counted a single time. The chain recombines TRBV27 with TRBJ2-3, with D hard to call. This CDR3 spans 17 amino acids. Germline V gene sequence: CDR1 MNHEY, CDR2 SMNVEV (reference sequence). The ends were cut back, 5 bases at V and 0 bases at J, with 18 bases in the middle. CDR3 nucleotide sequence: TGTGCCAGCAGTCGAGATCTAGGCATTACTAGCACAGATACGCAGTATTTT. This encodes CASSRDLGITSTDTQYF.

Concerning this clone: Other DNA sequences in the same sample also yield this CDR3. The chain joins TRBV11-2 to TRBJ1-1; D not certain. Trimming shortened V by 0 bases and J by 5 bases, and 7 bases separated the two germline ends. The CDR3 is 13 amino acids. CDR1 and CDR2 from the germline V gene are SGHAT and FQNNGV. As DNA, the CDR3 is TGTGCCAGCAGCTTAGATAGGGAGACTGAAGCTTTCTTT. This encodes CASSLDRETEAFF.